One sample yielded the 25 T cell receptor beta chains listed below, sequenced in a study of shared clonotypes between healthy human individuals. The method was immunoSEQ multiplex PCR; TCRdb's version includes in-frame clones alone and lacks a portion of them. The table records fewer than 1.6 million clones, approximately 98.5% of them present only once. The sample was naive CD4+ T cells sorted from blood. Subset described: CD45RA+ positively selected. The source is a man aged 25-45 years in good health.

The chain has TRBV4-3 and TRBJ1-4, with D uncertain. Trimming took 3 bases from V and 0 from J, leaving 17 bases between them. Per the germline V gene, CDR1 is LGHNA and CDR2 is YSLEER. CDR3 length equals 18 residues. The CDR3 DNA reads TGCGCCAGCAGCCAGGCGCCCGATATCGTTGCAACTAATGAAAAACTGTTTTTT. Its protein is CASSQAPDIVATNEKLFF.

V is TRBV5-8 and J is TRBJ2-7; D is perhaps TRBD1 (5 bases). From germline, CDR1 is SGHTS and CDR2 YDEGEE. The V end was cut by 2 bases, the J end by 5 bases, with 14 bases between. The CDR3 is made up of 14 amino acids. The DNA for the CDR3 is TGTGCCAGCAGCTTAATGGGGCCCGCCGACGAGCAGTACTTC. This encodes CASSLMGPADEQYF.

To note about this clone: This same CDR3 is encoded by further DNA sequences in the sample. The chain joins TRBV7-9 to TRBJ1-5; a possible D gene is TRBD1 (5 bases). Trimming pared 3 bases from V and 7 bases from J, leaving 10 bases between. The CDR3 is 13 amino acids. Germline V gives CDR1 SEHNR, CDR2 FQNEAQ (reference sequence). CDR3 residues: CASSFEGNQPQHF. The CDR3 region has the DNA TGTGCCAGCAGCTTCGAGGGGAACCAGCCCCAGCATTTT.

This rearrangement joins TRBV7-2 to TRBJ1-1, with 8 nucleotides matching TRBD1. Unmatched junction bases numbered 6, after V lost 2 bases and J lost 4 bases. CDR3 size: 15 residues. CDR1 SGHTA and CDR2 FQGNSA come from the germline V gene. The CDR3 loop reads CASSLRFTGGTEAFF. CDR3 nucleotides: TGTGCCAGCAGCTTAAGGTTCACAGGGGGCACTGAAGCTTTCTTT.

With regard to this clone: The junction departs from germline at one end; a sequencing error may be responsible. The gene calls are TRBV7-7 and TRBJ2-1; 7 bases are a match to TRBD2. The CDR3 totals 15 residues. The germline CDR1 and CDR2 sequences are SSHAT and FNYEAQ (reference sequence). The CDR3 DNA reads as TGTGCTAGCAGCCTAACTAGCGAGATCTACAATGAGCAGTTCTTC. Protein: CASSLTSEIYNEQFF.

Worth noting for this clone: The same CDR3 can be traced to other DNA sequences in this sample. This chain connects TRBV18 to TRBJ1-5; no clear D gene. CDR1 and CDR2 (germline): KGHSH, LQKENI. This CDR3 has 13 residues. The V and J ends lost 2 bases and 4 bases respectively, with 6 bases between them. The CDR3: CASSPGRNQPQHF. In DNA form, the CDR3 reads TGTGCCAGCTCACCAGGGAGGAATCAGCCCCAGCATTTT.

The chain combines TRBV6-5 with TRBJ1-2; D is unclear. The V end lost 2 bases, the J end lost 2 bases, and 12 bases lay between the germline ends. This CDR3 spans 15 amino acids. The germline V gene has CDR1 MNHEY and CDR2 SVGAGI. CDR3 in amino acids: CASSYRPTLNYGYTF. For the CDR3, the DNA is TGTGCCAGCAGTTACCGACCGACACTGAACTATGGCTACACCTTC.

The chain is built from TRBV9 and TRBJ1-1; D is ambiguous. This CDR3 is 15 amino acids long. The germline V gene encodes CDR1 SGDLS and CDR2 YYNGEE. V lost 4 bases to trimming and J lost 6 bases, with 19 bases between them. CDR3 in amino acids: CASSLTLVGGSEAFF. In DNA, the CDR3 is TGTGCCAGCAGCCTGACTTTAGTTGGTGGGTCTGAAGCTTTCTTT.

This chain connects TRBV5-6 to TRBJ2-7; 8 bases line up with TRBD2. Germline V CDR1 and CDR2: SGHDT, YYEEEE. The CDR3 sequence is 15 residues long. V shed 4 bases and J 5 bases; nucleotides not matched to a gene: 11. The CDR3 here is CASSHSAGVGDEQYF. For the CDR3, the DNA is TGTGCCAGCAGCCACTCAGCGGGAGTTGGGGACGAGCAGTACTTC.

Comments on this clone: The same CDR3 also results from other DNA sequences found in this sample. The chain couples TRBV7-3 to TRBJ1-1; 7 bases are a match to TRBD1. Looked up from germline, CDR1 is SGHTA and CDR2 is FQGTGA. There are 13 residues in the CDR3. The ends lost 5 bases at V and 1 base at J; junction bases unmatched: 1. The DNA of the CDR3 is TGTGCCAGCAGCAGACAGGGGAACACTGAAGCTTTCTTT. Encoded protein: CASSRQGNTEAFF.

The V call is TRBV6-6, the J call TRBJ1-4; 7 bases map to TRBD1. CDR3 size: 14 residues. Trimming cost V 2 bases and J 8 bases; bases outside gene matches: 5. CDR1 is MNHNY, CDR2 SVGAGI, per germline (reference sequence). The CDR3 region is CASSYDGQAEKLFF. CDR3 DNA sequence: TGTGCCAGCAGTTACGACGGACAGGCAGAAAAACTGTTTTTT.

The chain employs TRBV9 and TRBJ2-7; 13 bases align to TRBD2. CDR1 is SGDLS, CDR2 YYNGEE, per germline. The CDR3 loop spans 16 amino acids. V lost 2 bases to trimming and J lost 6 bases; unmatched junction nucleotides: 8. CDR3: CASSVGLAGVNGEQYF. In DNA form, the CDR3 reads TGTGCCAGCAGCGTCGGACTAGCGGGAGTTAACGGCGAGCAGTACTTC.

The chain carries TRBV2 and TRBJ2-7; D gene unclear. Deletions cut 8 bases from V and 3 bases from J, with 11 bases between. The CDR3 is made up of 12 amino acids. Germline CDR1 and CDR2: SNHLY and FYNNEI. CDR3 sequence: CASLERNYEQYF. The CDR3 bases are TGTGCCAGCCTCGAAAGAAACTACGAGCAGTACTTC.

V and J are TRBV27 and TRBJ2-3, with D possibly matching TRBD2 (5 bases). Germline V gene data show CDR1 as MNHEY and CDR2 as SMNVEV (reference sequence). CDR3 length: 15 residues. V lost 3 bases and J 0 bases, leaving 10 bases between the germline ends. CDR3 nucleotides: TGTGCCAGCAGTTTTCAGCGGACTAGCACAGATACGCAGTATTTT. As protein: CASSFQRTSTDTQYF.

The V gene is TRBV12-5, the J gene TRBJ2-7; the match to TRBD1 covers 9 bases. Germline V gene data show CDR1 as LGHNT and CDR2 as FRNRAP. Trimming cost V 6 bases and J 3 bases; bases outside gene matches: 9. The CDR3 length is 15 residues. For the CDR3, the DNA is TGTGCTAGTGGCCAGCATAGGACAGGGGTCTACGAGCAGTACTTC. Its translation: CASGQHRTGVYEQYF.

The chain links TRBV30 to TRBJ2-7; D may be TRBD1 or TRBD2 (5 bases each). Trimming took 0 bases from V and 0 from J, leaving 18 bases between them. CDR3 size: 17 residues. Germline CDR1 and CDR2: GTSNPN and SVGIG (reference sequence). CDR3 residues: CAWSVLGAGSGSYEQYF. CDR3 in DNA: TGTGCCTGGAGTGTACTAGGGGCAGGGTCAGGCTCCTACGAGCAGTACTTC.

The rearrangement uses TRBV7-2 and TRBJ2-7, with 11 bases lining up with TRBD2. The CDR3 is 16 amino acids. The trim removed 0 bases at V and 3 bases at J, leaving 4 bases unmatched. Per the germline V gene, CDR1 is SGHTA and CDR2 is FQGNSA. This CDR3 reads CASSLALGTSGYEQYF. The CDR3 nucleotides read TGTGCCAGCAGCTTAGCGCTAGGGACTAGCGGCTACGAGCAGTACTTC.

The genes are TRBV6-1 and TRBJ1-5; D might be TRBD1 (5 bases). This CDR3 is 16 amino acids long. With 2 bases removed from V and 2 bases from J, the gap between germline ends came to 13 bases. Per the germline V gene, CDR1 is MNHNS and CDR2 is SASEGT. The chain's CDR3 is CASSESNRWGNQPQHF. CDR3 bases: TGTGCCAGCAGTGAAAGTAACAGGTGGGGCAATCAGCCCCAGCATTTT.

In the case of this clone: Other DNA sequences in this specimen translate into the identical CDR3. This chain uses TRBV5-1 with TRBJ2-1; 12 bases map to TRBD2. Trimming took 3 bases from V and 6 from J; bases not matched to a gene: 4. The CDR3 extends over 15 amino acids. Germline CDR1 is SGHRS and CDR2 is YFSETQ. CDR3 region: CASSSGLAGGNEQFF. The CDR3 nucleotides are TGCGCCAGCAGCTCGGGACTAGCGGGCGGCAATGAGCAGTTCTTC.

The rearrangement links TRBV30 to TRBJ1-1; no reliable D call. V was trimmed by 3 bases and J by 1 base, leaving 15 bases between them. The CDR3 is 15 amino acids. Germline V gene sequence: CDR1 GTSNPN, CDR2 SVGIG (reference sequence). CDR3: CAWRAQLRQNTEAFF. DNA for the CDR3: TGTGCCTGGAGGGCCCAGCTGAGACAGAACACTGAAGCTTTCTTT.

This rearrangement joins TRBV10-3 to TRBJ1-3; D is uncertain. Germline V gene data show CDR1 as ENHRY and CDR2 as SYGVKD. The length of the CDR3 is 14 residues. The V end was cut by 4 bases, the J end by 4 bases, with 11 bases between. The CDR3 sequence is CAISAQVGGNTIYF. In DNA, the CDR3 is TGTGCCATCAGTGCGCAGGTGGGGGGAAACACCATATATTTT.

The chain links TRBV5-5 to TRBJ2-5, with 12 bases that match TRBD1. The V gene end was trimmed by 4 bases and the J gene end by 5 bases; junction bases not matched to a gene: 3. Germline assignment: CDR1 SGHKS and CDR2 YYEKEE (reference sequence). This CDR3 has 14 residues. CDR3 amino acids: CASSRDRGRETQYF. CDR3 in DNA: TGTGCCAGCAGCAGGGACAGGGGGCGGGAGACCCAGTACTTC.

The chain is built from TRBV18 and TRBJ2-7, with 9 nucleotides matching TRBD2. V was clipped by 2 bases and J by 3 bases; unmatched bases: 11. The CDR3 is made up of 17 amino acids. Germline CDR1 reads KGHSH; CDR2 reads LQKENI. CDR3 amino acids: CASSPGVGLATHYEQYF. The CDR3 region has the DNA TGTGCCAGCTCACCAGGCGTGGGACTAGCCACACACTACGAGCAGTACTTC.

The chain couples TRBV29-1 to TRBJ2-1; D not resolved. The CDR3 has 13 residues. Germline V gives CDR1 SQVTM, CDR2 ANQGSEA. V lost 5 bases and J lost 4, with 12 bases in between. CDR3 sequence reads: CSVTGDGYNEQFF. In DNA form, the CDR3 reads TGCAGCGTTACCGGAGACGGATACAATGAGCAGTTCTTC.

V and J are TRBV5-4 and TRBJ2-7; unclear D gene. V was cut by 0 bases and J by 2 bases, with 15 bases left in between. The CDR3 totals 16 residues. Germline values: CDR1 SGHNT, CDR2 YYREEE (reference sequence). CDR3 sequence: CASSLALRTGTYEQYF. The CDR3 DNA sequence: TGTGCCAGCAGCTTGGCTTTGCGGACCGGAACCTACGAGCAGTACTTC.